These T cell receptor beta chains were read from a single sample in a study of T cell repertoires in ileal Crohn's disease. The method was immunoSEQ multiplex PCR; TCRdb's version includes in-frame clones alone and lacks a portion of them. This repertoire shows more than 10,000 clones, about 82% found once; its top ten account for around 15%. The material sequenced was ileal tissue. The receptors here all came from an adult with Crohn's disease. CDR3s leave out the opening cysteine and the closing phenylalanine or tryptophan. Each record gives: J gene, clone size, V gene, CDR3 protein. Expanded clones are given a class, and other clones once, few, many or no size at all.

J gene: TRBJ1-5
clone size: NA
V gene: TRBV27
CDR3 protein: ASRGYRVWGNQPQH

J gene: TRBJ2-3
clone size: NA
V gene: TRBV6-6
CDR3 protein: ASSRDTDTQY

J gene: TRBJ2-1
clone size: NA
V gene: TRBV9
CDR3 protein: ASSPRDRTYNEQF

J gene: TRBJ2-7
clone size: NA
V gene: TRBV5-1
CDR3 protein: ASSVTSGRNSYEQY

J gene: TRBJ2-3
clone size: NA
V gene: TRBV7-3
CDR3 protein: ASSFISGSQDTQY

J gene: TRBJ1-1
clone size: large
V gene: TRBV6-8
CDR3 protein: ASSSPTGHREAF

J gene: TRBJ2-7
clone size: NA
V gene: TRBV20-1
CDR3 protein: SAMVRYEQY

J gene: TRBJ1-6
clone size: NA
V gene: TRBV28
CDR3 protein: ASSYVQYNSPLH

J gene: TRBJ2-2
clone size: NA
V gene: TRBV27
CDR3 protein: ASSRTSGRAGTGELF

J gene: TRBJ1-1
clone size: once
V gene: TRBV7-2
CDR3 protein: ASSLILGRGRFAEAF

J gene: TRBJ1-1
clone size: NA
V gene: TRBV5-1
CDR3 protein: ASSTGGWGAF

J gene: TRBJ2-7
clone size: NA
V gene: TRBV30
CDR3 protein: ASRDSSYEQY

J gene: TRBJ1-5
clone size: few
V gene: TRBV28
CDR3 protein: ASSFRDRGNQPQH

J gene: TRBJ2-7
clone size: NA
V gene: TRBV6-5
CDR3 protein: ASSYQGLAYEQY

J gene: TRBJ2-3
clone size: NA
V gene: TRBV9
CDR3 protein: ASSVALTDTQY

J gene: TRBJ2-7
clone size: NA
V gene: TRBV29-1
CDR3 protein: SVGGGYYEQY

J gene: TRBJ2-2
clone size: few
V gene: TRBV5-4
CDR3 protein: ASKGEPTGELF

J gene: TRBJ2-2
clone size: NA
V gene: TRBV27
CDR3 protein: ASRILTGLAAGELF

J gene: TRBJ1-2
clone size: NA
V gene: TRBV28
CDR3 protein: ASSLGSRFSGYT

J gene: TRBJ2-5
clone size: NA
V gene: TRBV7-3
CDR3 protein: ASSQLAGQETQY

J gene: TRBJ2-7
clone size: NA
V gene: TRBV12-2
CDR3 protein: ASRSSTGNSYEQY

J gene: TRBJ1-5
clone size: once
V gene: TRBV27
CDR3 protein: ASSLLGQGDNQPQH

J gene: TRBJ1-5
clone size: NA
V gene: TRBV6-1
CDR3 protein: ASRGGGNQPQH

J gene: TRBJ2-7
clone size: NA
V gene: TRBV6-6
CDR3 protein: ASSGLAEQY

J gene: TRBJ2-5
clone size: NA
V gene: TRBV7-9
CDR3 protein: ASSLHLAQETQY

J gene: TRBJ2-3
clone size: NA
V gene: TRBV6-6
CDR3 protein: ASSSTTTDTQY

J gene: TRBJ1-2
clone size: NA
V gene: TRBV15
CDR3 protein: ATSRDYTRGNGYT

J gene: TRBJ2-2
clone size: NA
V gene: TRBV9
CDR3 protein: ASSVLGGRLNTGELF

J gene: TRBJ2-1
clone size: NA
V gene: TRBV27
CDR3 protein: ASSFGAGGYFEQF

J gene: TRBJ2-2
clone size: NA
V gene: TRBV27
CDR3 protein: ASSLLPGRTGELF

J gene: TRBJ2-5
clone size: NA
V gene: TRBV29-1
CDR3 protein: SSNRDSSQETQY

J gene: TRBJ1-2
clone size: NA
V gene: TRBV5-1
CDR3 protein: ASSLAPGQGYGHT

J gene: TRBJ2-2
clone size: NA
V gene: TRBV9
CDR3 protein: ASSGRGSGKGGELF

J gene: TRBJ1-4
clone size: once
V gene: TRBV7-9
CDR3 protein: ASSAYRATNEKLF

J gene: TRBJ2-3
clone size: NA
V gene: TRBV27
CDR3 protein: ASRQRPSTDTQY

J gene: TRBJ1-5
clone size: once
V gene: TRBV6-1
CDR3 protein: ASSAAGTGRTAQH

J gene: TRBJ1-3
clone size: NA
V gene: TRBV9
CDR3 protein: ASSSQWRRQGGNTIY

J gene: TRBJ2-1
clone size: NA
V gene: TRBV27
CDR3 protein: ASSHRGSYNEQF

J gene: TRBJ1-2
clone size: NA
V gene: TRBV10-3
CDR3 protein: AISESAGYT